The clone carrying this T cell receptor (beta chain) showed up many times. The record originates from a study of human T cells and chemical hapten exposure. The time point was: healthy volunteer bleed at 2 weeks. Whole blood that had not been fractionated was the source of extracted total RNA. The CDR3 has 16 amino acids. Germline CDR1 and CDR2: SGHVS and FNYEAQ. V lost 7 bases, J lost 2 bases, and 19 bases lay in between. TCRdb re-called the RACE reads through MiXCR, storing one row per CDR3 protein. The table has some 46,000 distinct CDR3 sequences, about 4.5% seen once. The receptor's source is a female donor in good health. Some clones in this sample may be carry-over from other donors' samples. The sample taken for sequencing was whole blood. This sequence joins TRBV7-6 and TRBJ2-3; no definite D call. The CDR3 loop reads CASTPLGSVTTDTQYF. The CDR3 nucleotides are TGTGCCAGCACCCCCCTGGGGTCCGTGACCACAGATACGCAGTATTTT.